These 22 T cell receptor beta chains came from one sample sequenced in a study of cytomegalovirus exposure and HLA in healthy donors. The PCR contained 60 Vbeta and 13 Jbeta primers. TCRdb's copy holds only in-frame clones and misses some; the assay was immunoSEQ multiplex PCR. The table has roughly 90,000 clones, approximately 90% seen once; the top ten hold approximately 2.2%. Sequencing was done on a sample of PBMCs. The receptor set was obtained from a young man in good health and CMV-seronegative.

The chain links TRBV18 to TRBJ2-7, with TRBD2 matching 10 bases. The V and J ends lost 2 bases and 6 bases, in that order; junction bases with no gene match: 7. CDR3 length: 15 amino acids. Germline V gene sequence: CDR1 KGHSH, CDR2 LQKENI. CDR3 amino acids: CASSPTLAGQSEQYF. The CDR3 DNA is TGTGCCAGCTCACCAACACTAGCGGGGCAATCCGAGCAGTACTTC.

This chain joins TRBV6-5 and TRBJ2-5; D remains unclear. The CDR3 is 14 amino acids. Trimming stripped 0 bases from V and 2 bases from J, with 7 bases between. From germline, CDR1 is MNHEY and CDR2 SVGAGI. This chain's CDR3 is CASSYSQIQETQYF. The DNA of the CDR3 is TGTGCCAGCAGTTACTCTCAGATACAAGAGACCCAGTACTTC.

About this clone: The final CDR3 position lacks the conserved phenylalanine or tryptophan, pointing to a likely read error. DNA of the CDR3: TGCGCCAGCAGCTTGGATTTAGGGCTAGCCAAAAACATTCAGTACCTC. Amino acids: CASSLDLGLAKNIQYL. The chain is built from TRBV5-1 and TRBJ2-4; D not resolved. Trimming removed 0 bases from V and 0 bases from J, with 10 bases in between. CDR1 is SGHRS, CDR2 YFSETQ, per germline. CDR3 size: 16 residues.

In this sample, this clone turned up once. V gene TRBV7-9 combines with J gene TRBJ2-2, with D unclear. V was shortened by 3 bases and J by 5 bases, with 4 bases between the two germline ends. Germline V gene sequence: CDR1 SEHNR, CDR2 FQNEAQ (reference sequence). CDR3 length: 12 amino acids. Written as DNA, the CDR3 is TGTGCCAGCAGCTTTCAGACCGGGGAGCTGTTTTTT. Its translation: CASSFQTGELFF.

This sequence joins TRBV4-1 and TRBJ1-5; the match to TRBD1 covers 8 bases. This CDR3 is 17 amino acids long. Trimming took 0 bases from V and 3 from J; bases not matched to a gene: 7. Germline assignment: CDR1 MGHRA and CDR2 YSYEKL. CDR3 in DNA: TGCGCCAGCAGCCAAGATAGGACAGGGCTCGTCAATCAGCCCCAGCATTTT. This gives the protein CASSQDRTGLVNQPQHF.

The rearrangement joins TRBV5-1 to TRBJ2-3, with a weak D call TRBD2 (6 bases). The ends were cut back, 7 bases at V and 6 bases at J, with 21 bases in the middle. Looked up from germline, CDR1 is SGHRS and CDR2 is YFSETQ. CDR3 length: 15 amino acids. CDR3 amino acids: CASQNVGASVDTQYF. DNA of the CDR3: TGCGCCAGCCAAAACGTAGGGGCTAGCGTGGATACGCAGTATTTT.

The CDR3 DNA follows: TGTGCCAGCAGTAGAACAGGGGCCGGGAGCAATCAGCCCCAGCATTTT. Amino acids: CASSRTGAGSNQPQHF. The chain uses TRBV28 and TRBJ1-5, with 7 nucleotides matching TRBD1. Germline CDR1 and CDR2: MDHEN and SYDVKM. With 5 bases clipped from V and 1 base from J, the junction kept 8 bases outside the gene matches. CDR3 length: 16 residues.

CDR3 protein: CASSLQRKGGNEQFF. CDR3 bases: TGCGCCAGCAGCTTACAAAGAAAAGGGGGCAATGAGCAGTTCTTC. The genes are TRBV5-1 and TRBJ2-1; tentatively, D is TRBD1 (6 bases). The CDR3 totals 15 residues. The germline CDR1 and CDR2 sequences are SGHRS and YFSETQ. Trimming pared 2 bases from V and 6 bases from J, leaving 15 bases between.

The chain couples TRBV5-6 to TRBJ1-1; D gene uncertain. The CDR3 extends over 14 amino acids. Germline values: CDR1 SGHDT, CDR2 YYEEEE. V was cut by 0 bases and J by 7 bases, with 13 bases left in between. In DNA form, the CDR3 reads TGTGCCAGCAGCTTGGGTTCGGGGATTAATGAAGCTTTCTTT. Protein product: CASSLGSGINEAFF.

The J gene is TRBJ1-5, the V gene TRBV15; 7 positions agree with TRBD1. The germline gives CDR1 LNHNV, CDR2 YYDKDF (reference sequence). V shed 5 bases and J 0 bases; nucleotides not matched to a gene: 10. The CDR3 length is 17 residues. This chain's CDR3 is CATSSGQSVVSNQPQHF. The DNA of the CDR3 is TGTGCCACCAGCTCGGGACAGAGTGTCGTTAGCAATCAGCCCCAGCATTTT. The entire variable domain, with the rest obtained from reference TRBV15 and TRBJ1-5, is as follows: DAMVIQNPRYQVTQFGKPVTLSCSQTLNHNVMYWYQQKSSQAPKLLFHYYDKDFNNEADTPDNFQSRRPNTSFCFLDIRSPGLGDTAMYLCATSSGQSVVSNQPQHFGDGTRLSIL.

This chain links TRBV10-1 with TRBJ2-5, with D possibly TRBD2 on 5 matching bases. The J call is in doubt because the DNA end fits TRBJ2-7 better. Germline V gene sequence: CDR1 WNHNN, CDR2 SYGVQD (reference sequence). The length of the CDR3 is 15 residues. The CDR3 DNA reads TGCGCCAACGAAACTGAGGGAGAGAGACTCTACGAGCAGTACTTC. This encodes CANETEGERLYEQYF.

This chain links TRBV7-6 with TRBJ2-5; D remains ambiguous. Germline values: CDR1 SGHVS, CDR2 FNYEAQ. V shed 5 bases and J shed 4 bases, with 8 bases lying between them. CDR3 size: 12 residues. CDR3 nucleotide sequence: TGTGCCAGCAGCCCTTATTCAGAGACCCAGTACTTC. This encodes CASSPYSETQYF.

CDR3 DNA sequence: TGTGCCAGTAGTCGCTCGACTAGCGGGAGAGATGAGCAGTTCTTC. Its protein product is CASSRSTSGRDEQFF. The chain joins TRBV19 to TRBJ2-1; 12 nucleotides line up with TRBD2. Germline trimming cut 5 bases from V and 8 bases from J; bases unmatched to any gene: 7. CDR1 and CDR2 (germline): LNHDA, SQIVND (reference sequence). The CDR3 runs to 15 residues.

The CDR3 DNA reads TGTGCCAGCAGCTTTCAGCCGGGGAGCTACAATGAGCAGTTCTTC. It is translated as CASSFQPGSYNEQFF. The chain is built from TRBV7-2 and TRBJ2-1; D might be TRBD2 (5 bases). CDR1 is SGHTA, CDR2 FQGNSA, per germline. The CDR3 sequence is 15 residues long. V lost 3 bases and J 3 bases, leaving 12 bases between the germline ends.

The V gene is TRBV19, the J gene TRBJ2-5; D unclear. The end of the DNA is better explained by TRBJ2-7, so the J call may be wrong. The CDR3 is 12 residues long. Germline V lookup: CDR1 LNHDA, CDR2 SQIVND (reference sequence). CDR3 protein: CASSSRAYEQYF. In DNA form, the CDR3 reads TGTGCCAGTAGTAGCCGTGCCTACGAGCAGTACTTC.

J is TRBJ1-1 and V is TRBV4-3, with D uncertain. This CDR3 comprises 18 residues. The V and J ends lost 2 bases and 5 bases respectively, with 24 bases between them. Germline CDR1 is LGHNA and CDR2 is YSLEER. The CDR3 sequence: CASSQWSITSGGRTEAFF. In DNA, the CDR3 is TGCGCCAGCAGCCAATGGTCCATTACTTCAGGAGGTAGGACTGAAGCTTTCTTT.

The chain combines TRBV5-6 with TRBJ2-7; D perhaps matches TRBD1 (6 bases). The V gene's germline CDR1 is SGHDT and CDR2 YYEEEE. The CDR3 has 14 amino acids. Trimming took 0 bases from V and 2 from J, leaving 9 bases between them. In nucleotides, the CDR3 is TGTGCCAGCAGCTTGGAAGGGGGAACCTACGAGCAGTACTTC. Protein: CASSLEGGTYEQYF.

The chain couples TRBV2 to TRBJ2-3, with 7 bases lining up with TRBD2. Per the germline V gene, CDR1 is SNHLY and CDR2 is FYNNEI. The ends lost 7 bases at V and 2 bases at J; junction bases unmatched: 9. The CDR3 length is 15 residues. The CDR3 DNA follows: TGTGCCAGCACCCCCCAAGGGACTAACACAGATACGCAGTATTTT. This sequence encodes CASTPQGTNTDTQYF.

In its sample, this clone was seen once. The chain carries TRBV6-5 and TRBJ2-2; 7 bases align to TRBD1. The germline V gene encodes CDR1 MNHEY and CDR2 SVGAGI. CDR3 length: 16 amino acids. The V segment lost 2 bases and the J segment 1 base; nucleotides outside the gene matches: 4. The CDR3 coding sequence is TGTGCCAGCAGTTACGGGGGACAGTTGAACACCGGGGAGCTGTTTTTT. It codes for CASSYGGQLNTGELFF.

The V gene is TRBV7-9, the J gene TRBJ2-7; tentatively, D is TRBD2 (6 bases). This CDR3 contains 14 residues. In germline, CDR1 is SEHNR, CDR2 FQNEAQ (reference sequence). V was shortened by 0 bases and J by 1 base, with 7 bases between the two germline ends. CDR3 sequence reads: CASSLAGGSYEQYF. In DNA form, the CDR3 reads TGTGCCAGCAGCTTAGCCGGGGGATCCTACGAGCAGTACTTC.

The V and J genes are TRBV6-5 and TRBJ1-6; weak D call: TRBD1 (5 bases). Germline lookup yields CDR1 MNHEY and CDR2 SVGAGI. The germline V and J ends were trimmed by 2 bases and 7 bases, with 9 bases remaining between them. The CDR3 is 14 amino acids. In DNA form, the CDR3 reads TGTGCCAGCAGTTACGGGGCTTCGAATTCACCCCTCCACTTT. Its protein is CASSYGASNSPLHF.

CDR3 sequence: CASPGDGHYEQYF. The CDR3 nucleotides read TGTGCCAGTCCAGGGGATGGGCACTACGAGCAGTACTTC. The chain has TRBV19 and TRBJ2-7, with D possibly being TRBD1 (6 bases). The CDR3 totals 13 residues. Trimming removed 8 bases from V and 3 bases from J, with 14 bases in between. Germline values: CDR1 LNHDA, CDR2 SQIVND (reference sequence).